This T cell receptor (beta chain) comes out of a study of Ad26.COV2.S vaccination and SARS-CoV-2 variants. Study-wide results and limits: Comparable non-spike TCR breadth was observed in vaccine and placebo recipients.

Data came from immunoSEQ multiplex PCR; TCRdb stores just in-frame clones and leaves some out. The sample carries over 400,000 clones, 80% to 90% recorded once. Regarding this clone: No antigen is known for it.

Indicated treatment: about 20 received Ad26.COV2.S at low or high dose, single or two shots; about 5 received placebo; per-sample allocation not given. It was on day 63 after the first vaccine or placebo injection that samples were taken. The specimen comprised peripheral blood, sampled in a trial of Ad26.COV2.S vaccine versus placebo. This sequence was found in a person between 18 and 60 years old who received the Ad26.COV2.S COVID-19 vaccine or a placebo.

DNA of the CDR3: TGTGCCAGCAGTCTTTCTAATACCGGGACAGGGAACAATGAGCAGTTCTTC. Encoded protein: CASSLSNTGTGNNEQFF. The rearrangement links TRBV28 to TRBJ2-1; TRBD1 agrees at 9 bases. CDR3 length equals 17 residues. After removal of 5 bases from V and 5 bases from J, the junction contained 13 bases not matched to a gene. Germline V lookup: CDR1 MDHEN, CDR2 SYDVKM.